The source of this T cell receptor (beta chain) is a study of T-cell memory formation after mild COVID-19. Study-wide results and limits: Later expanders leaned CD4+, whereas day 15 to 85 contracting clones were balanced CD4/CD8.

This clonotype has more than one count but fewer than ten. Its antigen remains unidentified. One entry per CDR3 protein, called by TCRdb with MiXCR from the 5' RACE reads. The table includes 70,000 to 95,000 distinct CDR3 sequences, more than 10% detected once. This receptor was identified in a man between 18 and 35 years old who had mild COVID-19 (a few samples of this study predate the infection). Cell type and time point are not known. The sample comprised PBMCs or a T cell subset sorted from them (not recorded which).

The chain's CDR3 is CSARAGGRTQYF. In nucleotides, the CDR3 is TGCAGTGCTAGAGCAGGGGGAAGGACCCAGTACTTC. The chain is built from TRBV20-1 and TRBJ2-5, with 7 nucleotides matching TRBD1. V trimming: 1 base; J trimming: 7 bases; junction bases outside the gene matches: 3. The germline gives CDR1 DFQATT, CDR2 SNEGSKA (reference sequence). The CDR3 extends over 12 amino acids.